These 24 T cell receptor beta chains were sequenced from one sample in a study of blood T cell repertoires in COVID-19 (dated by TCRdb to 2019 to 2021). Libraries were made using the immunoSEQ multiplex PCR assay. TCRdb's version of the immuneACCESS table is confined to in-frame rearrangements and falls short of the full clone set. An unresolved V gene accounts for under half of the shortfall where checked; the remainder is of unknown origin. Present in this sample are 210,000 or so clones, roughly 86% of which were seen just once. The ten largest clones represent 4.5% to 6% of the sample. Sequenced input: peripheral blood. These receptors all come from a woman aged 70-85 years with active or convalescent COVID-19.

This chain links TRBV3-1 (or the pseudogene TRBV3-2) with TRBJ2-7; 7 positions match TRBD1. There are 14 residues in the CDR3. Trimming took 3 bases from V and 2 from J; bases not matched to a gene: 4. Per germline, CDR1 LGHDT and CDR2 YNNKEL (reference sequence). The CDR3 sequence: CASSQDRIPYEQYF. The CDR3 DNA follows: TGTGCCAGCAGCCAGGACAGGATACCCTACGAGCAGTACTTC.

This clone was seen a handful of times. This sample also contains other DNA sequences that code for the same CDR3. This chain uses TRBV18 with TRBJ2-7, with unresolved D. The germline V gene has CDR1 KGHSH and CDR2 LQKENI. The CDR3 is 12 residues long. The germline V and J ends were trimmed by 3 bases and 0 bases, with 3 bases remaining between them. The CDR3 bases are TGTGCCAGCTCACCTAGCTCCTACGAGCAGTACTTC. Its translation: CASSPSSYEQYF. Together with reference TRBV18 and TRBJ2-7, the CDR3 gives the full variable domain: NAGVMQNPRHLVRRRGQEARLRCSPMKGHSHVYWYRQLPEEGLKFMVYLQKENIIDESGMPKERFSAEFPKEGPSILRIQQVVRGDSAAYFCASSPSSYEQYFGPGTRLTVT.

The chain combines TRBV18 with TRBJ2-1; D perhaps matches TRBD2 (6 bases). CDR1 and CDR2 (germline): KGHSH, LQKENI. Trimming took 3 bases from V and 2 from J, leaving 14 bases between them. The CDR3 spans 16 residues. The CDR3 spells CASSPTSPTPYNEQFF. The CDR3 nucleotides read TGTGCCAGCTCACCTACTAGCCCGACGCCCTACAATGAGCAGTTCTTC.

The rearrangement uses TRBV9 and TRBJ2-1; possibly TRBD2 for D (5 bases). The germline V and J ends were trimmed by 0 bases and 6 bases, with 10 bases remaining between them. This CDR3 is 14 amino acids long. Germline values: CDR1 SGDLS, CDR2 YYNGEE. The CDR3 DNA follows: TGTGCCAGCAGCGTAGCCGGGAAGTCCAATGAGCAGTTCTTC. Residues: CASSVAGKSNEQFF.

V and J are TRBV6-5 and TRBJ2-2, with 9 bases matching TRBD1. Germline V gene data show CDR1 as MNHEY and CDR2 as SVGAGI. CDR3 length equals 15 residues. Unmatched junction bases numbered 4, after V lost 5 bases and J lost 3 bases. The CDR3 loop reads CASSQQGADTGELFF. The CDR3 DNA reads TGTGCCAGCAGTCAACAGGGGGCGGACACCGGGGAGCTGTTTTTT.

The chain recombines TRBV7-9 with TRBJ1-1; D unresolved. V shed 1 base and J shed 0 bases, with 6 bases lying between them. Germline loops: CDR1 SEHNR, CDR2 FQNEAQ (reference sequence). This CDR3 spans 14 amino acids. CDR3 region: CASSLVGLNTEAFF. CDR3 coding DNA: TGTGCCAGCAGCTTAGTCGGTCTGAACACTGAAGCTTTCTTT.

The V gene is TRBV6-5, the J gene TRBJ2-7; D is possibly TRBD2 (6 bases). This CDR3 has 15 amino acids. V was clipped by 9 bases and J by 1 base, with 19 bases between them. The germline gives CDR1 MNHEY, CDR2 SVGAGI. In DNA, the CDR3 is TGTGCCAGGGAAATTAGCGGAGGGGTATCCTACGAGCAGTACTTC. Its translation: CAREISGGVSYEQYF.

The gene calls are TRBV7-9 and TRBJ2-1; 11 bases match TRBD2. Germline lookup yields CDR1 SEHNR and CDR2 FQNEAQ (reference sequence). The CDR3 is 15 residues long. V was pared by 4 bases and J by 6 bases, with 5 bases of the junction left unmatched. CDR3 sequence reads: CASSSPTSGTNEQFF. DNA of the CDR3: TGTGCCAGCAGCTCCCCGACTAGCGGGACCAATGAGCAGTTCTTC.

The V gene is TRBV10-3, the J gene TRBJ2-7; possibly TRBD2 for D (6 bases). Per the germline V gene, CDR1 is ENHRY and CDR2 is SYGVKD. The CDR3 spans 14 residues. The V end lost 3 bases, the J end lost 6 bases, and 15 bases lay between the germline ends. The CDR3 sequence is CAISDRRERAEQYF. CDR3 coding DNA: TGTGCCATCAGTGATCGACGGGAGAGAGCCGAGCAGTACTTC.

This clone appeared many times. V is TRBV5-8 and J is TRBJ2-7; 8 bases fit TRBD1. V lost 4 bases to trimming and J lost 7 bases; unmatched junction nucleotides: 7. The germline V gene has CDR1 SGHTS and CDR2 YDEGEE. The length of the CDR3 is 13 residues. In DNA, the CDR3 is TGTGCCAGCAGCCCTAAACGGGACAGGGAGCAGTACTTC. It is translated as CASSPKRDREQYF.

The V gene is TRBV7-3, the J gene TRBJ2-5; 13 bases match TRBD2. CDR3 size: 15 residues. The germline V gene encodes CDR1 SGHTA and CDR2 FQGTGA. With V trimmed by 5 bases and J by 5 bases, 5 bases remained unmatched. CDR3 coding DNA: TGTGCCAGCAGCGTCACTAGCGGGAGGGTGGAGACCCAGTACTTC. Translating it yields CASSVTSGRVETQYF.

As concerns this clone: A junction end diverges from the germline sequence, so it may reflect a read error. The J gene is TRBJ1-3, the V gene TRBV10-1; no clear D gene. Germline CDR1 and CDR2: WNHNN and SYGVQD (reference sequence). The CDR3 covers 12 residues. In nucleotides, the CDR3 is TGCGCCAGCAGTCAGTCTGGAAACACCATATATTTT. Translating it yields CASSQSGNTIYF.

The chain carries TRBV7-9 and TRBJ1-2; no clear D. V lost 0 bases to trimming and J lost 4 bases, with 9 bases between them. The CDR3 has 14 residues. Germline CDR1 and CDR2: SEHNR and FQNEAQ (reference sequence). CDR3 region: CASSLALEAYGYTF. The CDR3 region has the DNA TGTGCCAGCAGCTTAGCGTTGGAGGCCTATGGCTACACCTTC.

This clone was detected once. The chain joins TRBV7-2 to TRBJ2-7, with 11 bases lining up with TRBD2. Germline CDR1 reads SGHTA; CDR2 reads FQGNSA. V lost 5 bases, J lost 2 bases, and 11 bases stayed unmatched. The CDR3 consists of 17 residues. CDR3 coding DNA: TGTGCCAGCAGCGGATCCCCGGGACTAGCGGTAACCTACGAGCAGTACTTC. This codes for CASSGSPGLAVTYEQYF.

This clone was observed a handful of times. This chain connects TRBV2 to TRBJ1-5; D remains ambiguous. The ends were cut back, 1 base at V and 10 bases at J, with 8 bases in the middle. The CDR3 totals 12 residues. Germline V gives CDR1 SNHLY, CDR2 FYNNEI. The CDR3 region is CASSEGRGPQHF. In DNA form, the CDR3 reads TGTGCCAGCAGTGAAGGCCGGGGTCCCCAGCATTTT.

The chain links TRBV5-1 to TRBJ1-5; D call uncertain. The CDR3 covers 14 residues. Germline V gene sequence: CDR1 SGHRS, CDR2 YFSETQ. V lost 0 bases, J lost 7 bases, and 11 bases lay in between. CDR3 DNA: TGCGCCAGCAGCTTGGGCCCTACGGGACAGCCCCAGCATTTT. Translating gives CASSLGPTGQPQHF.

This clone was counted a single time. The chain links TRBV28 to TRBJ2-4; D may be TRBD2 (6 bases). The CDR3 totals 16 residues. Germline CDR1 MDHEN, CDR2 SYDVKM. The V end was cut by 3 bases, the J end by 4 bases, with 16 bases between. The chain's CDR3 is CASSLKTLRGKNIQYF. The CDR3 DNA sequence: TGTGCCAGCAGTTTGAAGACCCTCCGGGGGAAAAACATTCAGTACTTC.

This chain connects TRBV2 to TRBJ1-1; D is uncertain. This CDR3 has 14 amino acids. Trimming pared 5 bases from V and 1 base from J, leaving 11 bases between. Germline assignment: CDR1 SNHLY and CDR2 FYNNEI. CDR3 amino acids: CASSPIGSNTEAFF. The CDR3 DNA is TGTGCCAGCAGTCCGATCGGGTCGAACACTGAAGCTTTCTTT.

This clone turned up a few times. The rearrangement uses TRBV6-2 or TRBV6-3 and TRBJ1-1, with 11 nucleotides matching TRBD1. CDR3 size: 18 residues. J gave up 2 bases and V 2 bases, and 10 bases lay outside the gene matches. Germline V gives CDR1 MNHEY, CDR2 SVGEGT. This CDR3 is CASSYPTGQGARNTEAFF. For the CDR3, the DNA is TGTGCCAGCAGTTACCCAACCGGACAGGGGGCGAGAAACACTGAAGCTTTCTTT.

The chain links TRBV6-4 to TRBJ2-1; 7 bases align to TRBD2. V shed 10 bases, J shed 6 bases, and the junction held 12 bases outside the gene matches. The germline V gene encodes CDR1 MRHNA and CDR2 SNTAGT. CDR3 length equals 14 residues. As DNA, the CDR3 is TGTGCCACCCCGGGGGACTACCAGACCAATGAGCAGTTCTTC. This codes for CATPGDYQTNEQFF.

The J gene is TRBJ1-2, the V gene TRBV29-1; perhaps TRBD1 as D (6 bases). The CDR3 loop spans 15 amino acids. Between the trimmed V and J ends, which lost 2 bases and 4 bases, there was a span of 17 bases. Germline V gene lookup returns CDR1 SQVTM and CDR2 ANQGSEA. This chain's CDR3 is CSVELRDGTSYGYTF. CDR3 bases: TGCAGCGTTGAATTGAGAGACGGGACATCCTATGGCTACACCTTC.

The chain is built from TRBV16 and TRBJ1-6; D gene uncertain. This CDR3 is built from 16 residues. The germline gives CDR1 KGHSY, CDR2 FQNENV. V gave up 1 base and J gave up 5 bases, with 12 bases separating them. The CDR3 DNA sequence: TGTGCCAGCAGCCAATTTTCGCCAGATAATAATTCACCCCTCCACTTT. This gives the protein CASSQFSPDNNSPLHF.

This clone was seen just once. The chain joins TRBV19 to TRBJ2-1, with D maybe TRBD2 (6 bases). The germline V gene encodes CDR1 LNHDA and CDR2 SQIVND (reference sequence). CDR3 length equals 15 residues. Trimming pared 4 bases from V and 10 bases from J, leaving 20 bases between. The CDR3 DNA is TGTGCCAGTAGTACCCACGGCGGGATTGGCGAAGAGCAGTTCTTC. This codes for CASSTHGGIGEEQFF. Together with reference TRBV19 and TRBJ2-1, the CDR3 gives the full variable domain: DGGITQSPKYLFRKEGQNVTLSCEQNLNHDAMYWYRQDPGQGLRLIYYSQIVNDFQKGDIAEGYSVSREKKESFPLTVTSAQKNPTAFYLCASSTHGGIGEEQFFGPGTRLTVL.

The gene calls are TRBV4-1 and TRBJ2-4; the match to TRBD1 covers 8 bases. CDR3 length: 17 amino acids. The V segment lost 0 bases and the J segment 6 bases; nucleotides outside the gene matches: 10. CDR1 is MGHRA and CDR2 is YSYEKL in the germline V gene. CDR3: CASSQDGVGDRGNIQYF. In DNA, the CDR3 is TGCGCCAGCAGCCAAGATGGAGTAGGAGACAGGGGAAACATTCAGTACTTC.